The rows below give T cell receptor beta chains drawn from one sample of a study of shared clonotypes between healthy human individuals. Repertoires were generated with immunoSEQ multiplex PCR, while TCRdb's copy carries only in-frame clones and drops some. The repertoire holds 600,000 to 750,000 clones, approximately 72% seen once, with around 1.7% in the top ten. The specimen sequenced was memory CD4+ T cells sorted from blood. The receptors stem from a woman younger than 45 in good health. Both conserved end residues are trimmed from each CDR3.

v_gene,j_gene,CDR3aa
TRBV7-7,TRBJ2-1,ASSLGDYNEQF
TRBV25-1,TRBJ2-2,ASRNIERESAGELF
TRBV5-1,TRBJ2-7,ASSRNRLAGGVEQY
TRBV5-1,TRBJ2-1,ASSWEGTGDNEQF
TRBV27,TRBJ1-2,ASSLWGTGGYT
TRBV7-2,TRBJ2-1,ASSLLSAARVISYNEQF
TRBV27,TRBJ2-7,ASSPGGGFSSYEQY
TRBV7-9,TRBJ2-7,ASSLGWASGSNEQY
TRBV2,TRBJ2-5,ASSGPSGAQETQY
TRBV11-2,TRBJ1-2,ASSLGVTGGAFGYT
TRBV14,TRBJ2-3,ASSRNRGPSTDTQY
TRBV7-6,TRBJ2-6,ASSSRASSGANVLT
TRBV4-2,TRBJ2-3,ASSRQGGREGPIDTQY
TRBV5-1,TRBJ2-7,ASSLAPGTSGSEQY
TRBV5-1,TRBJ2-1,ASSLGDRDRNEQF
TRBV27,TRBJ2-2,ASSLYLPGQGTTGELF